This T cell receptor (beta chain) stems from a study of cytomegalovirus exposure and HLA in healthy donors. Study-wide findings and caveats: Most subjects' HLA-A and HLA-B alleles were reportedly predicted from TCR beta sequences. Investigators reported 150 to 200 TCR beta chains as tied to cytomegalovirus. Previous analysis showed most TCR beta V segments were productive about 87% or about 30% of the time. When the data were analyzed later, several of the most significant clusters appeared to be linked to common viral pathogens.

Both 60 Vbeta primers and 13 Jbeta primers went into the PCR. Method: immunoSEQ multiplex PCR; TCRdb's copy keeps in-frame clones and lacks some. The sample yields 100,000 to 150,000 clones, roughly 9% seen once. The CDR3 loop spans 16 amino acids. Germline CDR1 MGHDK, CDR2 SYGVNS. V was pared by 1 base and J by 5 bases, with 9 bases of the junction left unmatched. About this clone: Its matching antigen is unknown.

The sequence was collected from a middle-aged woman in good health and CMV-seropositive. The chain uses TRBV25-1 and TRBJ2-5; 8 bases map to TRBD1. The sample consisted of PBMCs. The CDR3 protein is CASSEFLGQGSETQYF. The DNA for the CDR3 is TGTGCCAGCAGTGAATTTCTTGGACAGGGTAGCGAGACCCAGTACTTC. Full variable domain (remainder filled in from reference TRBV25-1 and TRBJ2-5): EADIYQTPRYLVIGTGKKITLECSQTMGHDKMYWYQQDPGMELHLIHYSYGVNSTEKGDLSSESTVSRIRTEHFPLTLESARPSHTSQYLCASSEFLGQGSETQYFGPGTRLLVL.